A selection of T cell receptor beta chains follows, all from one sample in a study of early T cells in non-severe SARS-CoV-2 infection. A single record per CDR3 protein comes from TCRdb applying MiXCR to the 5' RACE reads. The profile shows more than 50,000 distinct CDR3 sequences, roughly 13% of them singletons. The sequencing sample was made of whole blood. Receptor source: an adult who was a healthcare worker with PCR-confirmed SARS-CoV-2 infection or an uninfected control (not recorded which). The CDR3 runs from the conserved cysteine through the conserved F or W. A D gene is named only where the DNA matches it firmly. Clone size is stated in some rows and not others, as once, few, many or a class when expanded.

clone size | J gene | D gene | V gene | CDR3 protein | CDR3 DNA
NA | TRBJ2-7 | TRBD1 | TRBV4-1 | CASSQGTGGGYEQYF | TGCGCCAGCAGCCAAGGGACAGGGGGTGGCTACGAGCAGTACTTC
few | TRBJ2-3 | TRBD2 | TRBV3-1 | CASSHGDYRTDTQYF | TGTGCCAGCAGCCATGGGGACTACCGCACAGATACGCAGTATTTT
NA | TRBJ2-6 | NA | TRBV28 | CAGRGSGANVLTF | TGTGCCGGCCGGGGCTCTGGGGCCAACGTCCTGACTTTC
many | TRBJ1-1 | TRBD1 | TRBV12-3/TRBV12-4 | CASRVRGRETEAFF | TGTGCCAGCAGGGTCAGGGGGCGTGAGACTGAAGCTTTCTTT
many | TRBJ1-2 | NA | TRBV2 | CASSAASPFYGYTF | TGTGCCAGCAGTGCTGCATCCCCCTTCTATGGCTACACCTTC
NA | TRBJ2-7 | NA | TRBV27 | CASKPPLSYEQYF | TGTGCCAGCAAACCCCCTCTCTCCTACGAGCAGTACTTC
many | TRBJ1-2 | NA | TRBV18 | CASSPFSGDYGYTF | TGTGCCAGCTCACCTTTCTCCGGGGACTATGGCTACACCTTC
NA | TRBJ2-7 | TRBD2 | TRBV6-6 | CASDGARAGGGHEQYF | TGTGCCAGCGACGGCGCCCGAGCGGGAGGGGGCCACGAGCAGTACTTC
NA | TRBJ2-1 | TRBD1 | TRBV6-5 | CASSLDRGLREQFF | TGTGCCAGCAGCCTGGACAGGGGGCTTAGGGAGCAGTTCTTC
many | TRBJ2-2 | NA | TRBV30 | CAWTGTAITGELFF | TGTGCCTGGACCGGGACTGCTATCACCGGGGAGCTGTTTTTT
NA | TRBJ2-5 | NA | TRBV20-1 | CSAKDPEGAFETQYF | TGCAGTGCCAAAGACCCGGAGGGGGCATTTGAGACCCAGTACTTC
many | TRBJ1-2 | NA | TRBV29-1 | CSVDPGQLGYTF | TGCAGCGTGGACCCTGGACAGCTTGGCTACACCTTC
many | TRBJ1-5 | NA | TRBV6-6 | CASRTSGPRNQPQHF | TGTGCCAGCAGAACTTCGGGACCCCGCAATCAGCCCCAGCATTTT
NA | TRBJ2-7 | NA | TRBV20-1 | CSASTGVSYEQYF | TGCAGTGCTAGTACCGGGGTAAGCTACGAGCAGTACTTC
NA | TRBJ2-3 | NA | TRBV10-3 | CATRLGGEEDTQYF | TGTGCCACCAGATTAGGCGGAGAGGAAGATACGCAGTATTTT
many | TRBJ1-2 | NA | TRBV20-1 | CSAISGPYGYTF | TGCAGTGCTATCTCCGGCCCCTATGGCTACACCTTC
NA | TRBJ2-1 | NA | TRBV3-1 | CASSQTNNEQFF | TGTGCCAGCAGCCAAACGAACAATGAGCAGTTCTTC
NA | TRBJ1-5 | NA | TRBV6-2/TRBV6-3 | CASGHQPSNQPQHF | TGTGCCAGCGGACACCAACCTAGCAATCAGCCCCAGCATTTT
NA | TRBJ1-1 | TRBD1 | TRBV28 | CASSLDRGAKAFF | TGTGCCAGCAGTTTGGACAGGGGGGCTAAAGCTTTCTTT
NA | TRBJ2-5 | NA | TRBV2 | CASALRQETQYF | TGTGCCAGCGCACTTCGGCAAGAGACCCAGTACTTC
NA | TRBJ2-3 | TRBD2 | TRBV14 | CASSQSLTSGRADTQYF | TGTGCCAGCAGCCAAAGCTTGACTAGCGGGCGTGCAGATACGCAGTATTTT
many | TRBJ1-5 | NA | TRBV20-1 | CSARQGRDQPQHF | TGCAGTGCTAGGCAGGGTCGGGATCAGCCCCAGCATTTT
many | TRBJ1-1 | NA | TRBV30 | CAWSLRERTEAFF | TGTGCCTGGAGCCTAAGAGAACGGACTGAAGCTTTCTTT
NA | TRBJ2-7 | NA | TRBV3-1 | CASSQGHSSYEQYF | TGTGCCAGCAGCCAAGGACACAGCTCCTACGAGCAGTACTTC
few | TRBJ2-1 | TRBD2 | TRBV7-9 | CASSPGTSNEQFF | TGTGCCAGCAGCCCCGGGACTAGCAATGAGCAGTTCTTC
many | TRBJ2-1 | TRBD1 | TRBV9 | CASSVGGQGIYNEQFF | TGTGCCAGCAGCGTAGGGGGACAGGGAATATACAATGAGCAGTTCTTC
NA | TRBJ1-2 | NA | TRBV20-1 | CSAKVANYGYTF | TGCAGTGCCAAGGTCGCGAACTATGGCTACACCTTC
few | TRBJ2-3 | NA | TRBV29-1 | CSVENTDTQYF | TGCAGCGTTGAAAACACAGATACGCAGTATTTT
NA | TRBJ1-4 | NA | TRBV27 | CASSLTNNEKLFF | TGTGCCAGCAGCCTTACGAATAATGAAAAACTGTTTTTT
many | TRBJ2-5 | NA | TRBV2 | CASKVRLDFQETQYF | TGTGCCAGCAAAGTAAGGCTCGACTTTCAAGAGACCCAGTACTTC
NA | TRBJ2-5 | NA | TRBV5-1 | CASSLGQQETQYF | TGCGCCAGCAGCTTGGGCCAGCAAGAGACCCAGTACTTC
NA | TRBJ1-1 | NA | TRBV9 | CASSPWGGHTEAFF | TGTGCCAGCAGCCCGTGGGGAGGTCACACTGAAGCTTTCTTT
few | TRBJ1-5 | NA | TRBV28 | CASSINQPQHF | TGTGCCAGCAGTATTAATCAGCCCCAGCATTTT
few | TRBJ2-5 | NA | TRBV5-1 | CASSPGRSPAGETQYF | TGCGCCAGCAGCCCCGGACGGAGCCCCGCCGGTGAGACCCAGTACTTC
many | TRBJ2-2 | NA | TRBV5-1 | CASSPQGSGELFF | TGCGCCAGCAGCCCACAGGGATCCGGGGAGCTGTTTTTT
few | TRBJ1-2 | NA | TRBV12-3/TRBV12-4 | CASSLADSKGGYTF | TGTGCCAGCAGTTTAGCCGACAGTAAAGGGGGCTACACCTTC
few | TRBJ2-1 | NA | TRBV7-2 | CASSLGGGGPEQFF | TGTGCCAGCAGCTTAGGAGGGGGGGGACCAGAGCAGTTCTTC
NA | TRBJ2-2 | NA | TRBV10-3 | CAISGANTGELFF | TGTGCCATCAGTGGGGCGAACACCGGGGAGCTGTTTTTT